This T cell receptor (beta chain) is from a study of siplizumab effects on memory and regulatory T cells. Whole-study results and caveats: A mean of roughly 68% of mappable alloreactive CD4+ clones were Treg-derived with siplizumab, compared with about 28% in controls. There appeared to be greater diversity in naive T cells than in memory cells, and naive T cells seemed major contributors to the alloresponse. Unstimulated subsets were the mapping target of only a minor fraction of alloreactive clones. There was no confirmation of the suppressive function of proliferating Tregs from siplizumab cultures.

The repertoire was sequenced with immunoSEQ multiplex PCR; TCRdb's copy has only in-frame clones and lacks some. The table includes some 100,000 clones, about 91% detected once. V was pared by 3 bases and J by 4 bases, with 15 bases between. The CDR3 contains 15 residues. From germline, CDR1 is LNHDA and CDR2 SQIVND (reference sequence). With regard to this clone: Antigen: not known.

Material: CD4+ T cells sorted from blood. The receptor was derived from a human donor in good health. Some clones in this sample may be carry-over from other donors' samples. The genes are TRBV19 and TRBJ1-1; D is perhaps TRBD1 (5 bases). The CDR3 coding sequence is TGTGCCAGTAGTATTGCTAGGGGCTTGGGCACTGAAGCTTTCTTT. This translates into CASSIARGLGTEAFF.